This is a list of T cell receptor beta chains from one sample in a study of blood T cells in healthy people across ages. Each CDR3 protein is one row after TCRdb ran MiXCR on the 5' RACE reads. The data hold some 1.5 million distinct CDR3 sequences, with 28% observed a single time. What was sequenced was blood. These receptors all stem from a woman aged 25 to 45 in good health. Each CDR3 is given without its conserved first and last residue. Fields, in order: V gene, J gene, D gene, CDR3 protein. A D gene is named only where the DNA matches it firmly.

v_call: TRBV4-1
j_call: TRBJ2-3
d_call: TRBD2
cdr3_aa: ASSQGTSLVADTQY

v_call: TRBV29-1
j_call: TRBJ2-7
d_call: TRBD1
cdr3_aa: SAYDRGSEQY

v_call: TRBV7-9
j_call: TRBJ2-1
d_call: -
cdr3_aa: ASSLRPSGYEQF

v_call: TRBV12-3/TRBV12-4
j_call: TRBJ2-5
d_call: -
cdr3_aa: ASSWDGQETQY

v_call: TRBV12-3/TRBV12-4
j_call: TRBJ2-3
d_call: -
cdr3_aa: ASRLTRNTDTQY

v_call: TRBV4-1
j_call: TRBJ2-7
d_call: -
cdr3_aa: ASSQELAGNTYEQY

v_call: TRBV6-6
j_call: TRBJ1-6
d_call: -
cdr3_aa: ASGESSYNSPLH

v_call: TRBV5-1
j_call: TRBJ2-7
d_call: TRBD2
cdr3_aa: ASSLNRGDSYEQY

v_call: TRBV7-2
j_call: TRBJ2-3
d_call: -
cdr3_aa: ASSLVRASTDTQY

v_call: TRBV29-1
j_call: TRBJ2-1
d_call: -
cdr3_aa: SAEMGYNEQF

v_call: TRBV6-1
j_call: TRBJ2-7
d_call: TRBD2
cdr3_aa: ASSVGTSNYEQY

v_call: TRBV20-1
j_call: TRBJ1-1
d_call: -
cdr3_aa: SARDQGRTMNTEAF

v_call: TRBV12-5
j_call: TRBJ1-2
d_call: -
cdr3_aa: ASALTGRHYGYT

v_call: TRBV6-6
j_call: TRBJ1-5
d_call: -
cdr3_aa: ASGIHRSNQPQH

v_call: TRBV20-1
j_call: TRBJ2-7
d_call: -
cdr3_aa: SAETGGYEQY

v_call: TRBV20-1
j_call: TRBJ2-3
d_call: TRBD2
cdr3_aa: SAKGRTSGPRGTQY

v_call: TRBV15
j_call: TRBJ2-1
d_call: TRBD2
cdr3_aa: ATSSGPGGYNEQF

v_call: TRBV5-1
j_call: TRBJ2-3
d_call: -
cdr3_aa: ASSDGLYSSTDTQY

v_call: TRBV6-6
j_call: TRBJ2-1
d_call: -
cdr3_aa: ASRVEDNEQF

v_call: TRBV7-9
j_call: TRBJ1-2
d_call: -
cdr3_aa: ASSLVHLNYGYT

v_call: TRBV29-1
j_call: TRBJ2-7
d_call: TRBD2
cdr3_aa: SVEIPGGFNEQY

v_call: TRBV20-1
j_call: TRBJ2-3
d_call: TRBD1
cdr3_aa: SAEDRGRNTDTQY

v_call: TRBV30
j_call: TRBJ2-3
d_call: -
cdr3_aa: AWTLSTDTQY

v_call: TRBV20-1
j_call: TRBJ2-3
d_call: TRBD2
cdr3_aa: SAPEAGGAGDTQY

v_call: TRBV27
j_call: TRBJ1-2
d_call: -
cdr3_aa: ASRPSGGLNYGYT

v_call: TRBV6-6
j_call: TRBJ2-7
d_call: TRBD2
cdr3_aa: ASSYTRLAGGPYEQY

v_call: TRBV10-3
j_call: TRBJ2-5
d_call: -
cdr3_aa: AIRHVGLQETQY

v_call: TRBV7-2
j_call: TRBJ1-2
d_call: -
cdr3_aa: ASSLWGDFGGYT

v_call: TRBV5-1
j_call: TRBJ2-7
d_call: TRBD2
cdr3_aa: ASSSEAGALHEQY

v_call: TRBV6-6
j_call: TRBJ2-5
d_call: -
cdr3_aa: ASSQSSTETQY

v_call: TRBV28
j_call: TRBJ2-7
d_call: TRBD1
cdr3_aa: ASSAYPPGQGAYEQY

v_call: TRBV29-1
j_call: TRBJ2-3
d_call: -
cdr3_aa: SVDGQMGTDTQY

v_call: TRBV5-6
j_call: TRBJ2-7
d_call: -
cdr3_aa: ASSFLTGVLTDEQY

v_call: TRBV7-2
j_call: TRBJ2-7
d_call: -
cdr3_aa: ASSLDGYGEQY

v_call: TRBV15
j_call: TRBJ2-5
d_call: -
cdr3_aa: ATSSRLAGKETQY

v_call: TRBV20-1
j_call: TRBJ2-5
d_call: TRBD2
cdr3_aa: SARGRLANQETGY